The 21 T cell receptor beta chains below come from one sample, sequenced in a study of CD8+CD57+ T cells in acquired aplastic anemia. Using genomic DNA as the template, TCR beta VDJ and CDR3 profiling was carried out. TCRdb re-analysed the reads in MiXCR, keeping a single row per CDR3 protein. The repertoire holds about 180,000 distinct CDR3 sequences, with about 60% as singletons. Whoever was chosen for sequencing had shown CD8+CD57+ cell expansion by flow cytometry. Sequencing was carried out using sorted CD4+, CD8+, or CD8+CD57+ T cells (not recorded which) from PBMCs. These receptors came from a human donor with aplastic anemia.

CDR3 residues: CASSVGWGRTDTQYF. Written as DNA, the CDR3 is TGTGCCAGCAGCGTAGGGTGGGGCCGGACAGATACGCAGTATTTT. The V gene is TRBV9, the J gene TRBJ2-3; D may be TRBD1 (5 bases). Germline loops: CDR1 SGDLS, CDR2 YYNGEE. This CDR3 is built from 15 residues. V shed 0 bases and J shed 3 bases, with 11 bases lying between them.

This clonotype appeared many times. The gene calls are TRBV4-2 and TRBJ2-7; maybe TRBD1 (5 bases). The germline V gene has CDR1 LGHNA and CDR2 YNFKEQ. This CDR3 comprises 14 residues. V dropped 0 bases and J dropped 2 bases, with 8 bases sitting between them. CDR3 loop: CASSQEGRTYEQYF. DNA for the CDR3: TGTGCCAGCAGCCAAGAGGGGCGGACCTACGAGCAGTACTTC.

The V call is TRBV25-1, the J call TRBJ2-3; TRBD2 agrees at 11 bases. The V segment lost 8 bases and the J segment 2 bases; nucleotides outside the gene matches: 6. Per the germline V gene, CDR1 is MGHDK and CDR2 is SYGVNS. This CDR3 is built from 15 residues. The DNA for the CDR3 is TGTGCCAGCGGCCTACTAGCGGGGGTCACAGATACGCAGTATTTT. Its protein is CASGLLAGVTDTQYF.

The V gene is TRBV7-8, the J gene TRBJ1-2; 12 positions agree with TRBD1. The CDR3 is made up of 15 amino acids. Trimming at V came to 1 base and at J to 8 bases, leaving 5 bases not matched to a gene. The germline gives CDR1 SGHVS, CDR2 FQNEAQ. CDR3 loop: CASSLGDRGLWGYTF. In nucleotides, the CDR3 is TGTGCCAGCAGCTTAGGGGACAGGGGGCTCTGGGGCTACACCTTC.

The CDR3 nucleotides read TGTGCCAGCAGCGTAGTGACAGGGGGAGATAAACTGTTTTTT. Protein: CASSVVTGGDKLFF. The chain has TRBV9 and TRBJ1-4; TRBD1 agrees at 9 bases. The V and J ends lost 0 bases and 11 bases, in that order; junction bases with no gene match: 5. The CDR3 is 14 residues long. The V gene's germline CDR1 is SGDLS and CDR2 YYNGEE. The variable domain in full, completed from reference TRBV9 and TRBJ1-4, reads DSGVTQTPKHLITATGQRVTLRCSPRSGDLSVYWYQQSLDQGLQFLIQYYNGEERAKGNILERFSAQQFPDLHSELNLSSLELGDSALYFCASSVVTGGDKLFFGSGTQLSVL.

The V and J genes are TRBV20-1 and TRBJ2-7; the match to TRBD2 covers 9 bases. The CDR3 has 14 amino acids. Germline V gene sequence: CDR1 DFQATT, CDR2 SNEGSKA (reference sequence). With V trimmed by 0 bases and J by 3 bases, 3 bases remained unmatched. The CDR3 protein is CSARDSGGFYEQYF. In DNA form, the CDR3 reads TGCAGTGCTAGAGATAGCGGGGGATTCTACGAGCAGTACTTC.

As to this clonotype: Just one base apart from a much larger clone, this may be a read error. The V gene is TRBV16, the J gene TRBJ1-6, with D unresolved. From germline, CDR1 is KGHSY and CDR2 FQNENV. The germline V and J ends were trimmed by 1 base and 0 bases, with 10 bases remaining between them. This CDR3 is 17 amino acids long. CDR3 amino acids: CASSQLAGSSYNSPLHF. The CDR3 DNA follows: TGTGCCAGCAGCCAATTGGCAGGTTCCTCCTATAATTCACCCCTCCACTTT.

The V call is TRBV19, the J call TRBJ2-3; D remains unclear. The CDR3 consists of 13 residues. Trimming took off 6 bases at V and 5 bases at J, with 12 bases between the two ends. Germline V gene sequence: CDR1 LNHDA, CDR2 SQIVND (reference sequence). The CDR3 nucleotides are TGTGCCAGTAGCCCTTTGGATGGAGATACGCAGTATTTT. This codes for CASSPLDGDTQYF.

The chain is built from TRBV7-6 and TRBJ1-4; D unclear. V shed 5 bases and J shed 8 bases, with 15 bases lying between them. This CDR3 has 14 amino acids. Germline V gene sequence: CDR1 SGHVS, CDR2 FNYEAQ. This chain's CDR3 is CASSLTPSREKLFF. CDR3 coding DNA: TGTGCCAGCAGCCTGACACCCTCGAGGGAAAAACTGTTTTTT.

The chain recombines TRBV29-1 with TRBJ2-1; tentative D call: TRBD1 (6 bases). Trimming pared 3 bases from V and 2 bases from J, leaving 14 bases between. Germline CDR1 is SQVTM and CDR2 is ANQGSEA. CDR3 length: 15 amino acids. CDR3 sequence (DNA): TGCAGCGTTGATCCCGGGACACTAACCTACAATGAGCAGTTCTTC. Encoded protein: CSVDPGTLTYNEQFF.

The chain links TRBV7-9 to TRBJ2-1; 9 nucleotides match TRBD2. CDR3 length: 16 amino acids. CDR1 is SEHNR, CDR2 FQNEAQ, per germline (reference sequence). V dropped 5 bases and J dropped 1; count of bases not matched to a gene: 6. DNA of the CDR3: TGTGCCAGCAGCCCGCTGACTAGCGGATCCTACAATGAGCAGTTCTTC. Translation: CASSPLTSGSYNEQFF.

The table lists this clonotype with a count of one. The V gene is TRBV20-1, the J gene TRBJ1-6; D not certain. This CDR3 spans 16 amino acids. V lost 0 bases to trimming and J lost 0 bases, with 9 bases between them. CDR1 and CDR2 (germline): DFQATT, SNEGSKA (reference sequence). The CDR3: CSARDPQSSYNSPLHF. The CDR3 DNA sequence: TGCAGTGCTAGAGATCCCCAAAGCTCCTATAATTCACCCCTCCACTTT.

The chain recombines TRBV7-2 with TRBJ1-2; D not resolved. Germline values: CDR1 SGHTA, CDR2 FQGNSA. The CDR3 length is 13 residues. The germline V and J ends were trimmed by 0 bases and 7 bases, with 9 bases remaining between them. For the CDR3, the DNA is TGTGCCAGCAGCTTAGCTCTGAGAGGTGGCTACACCTTC. It codes for CASSLALRGGYTF.

The chain couples TRBV20-1 to TRBJ2-7; 9 bases are a match to TRBD1. V shed 4 bases and J 4 bases; nucleotides not matched to a gene: 8. This CDR3 region has 14 residues. The germline CDR1 and CDR2 sequences are DFQATT and SNEGSKA (reference sequence). The CDR3 loop is CSATGTGLGYEQYF. CDR3 in DNA: TGCAGTGCTACCGGGACAGGGCTGGGTTACGAGCAGTACTTC.

This clonotype showed up just a few times. V is TRBV4-1 and J is TRBJ2-1, with 8 bases that match TRBD2. Germline values: CDR1 MGHRA, CDR2 YSYEKL. This CDR3 is 17 amino acids long. V shed 0 bases, J shed 0 bases, and the junction held 4 bases outside the gene matches. For the CDR3, the DNA is TGCGCCAGCAGCCAAGATAGGCTAGCGGGCTCCTACAATGAGCAGTTCTTC. Amino acid sequence: CASSQDRLAGSYNEQFF.

This clonotype has at least ten counts. The rearrangement uses TRBV7-8 and TRBJ2-6; no clear D gene. There are 15 residues in the CDR3. The V gene's germline CDR1 is SGHVS and CDR2 FQNEAQ. V was trimmed by 1 base and J by 0 bases, leaving 4 bases between them. In DNA form, the CDR3 reads TGTGCCAGCAGCTTAGATAGCTCTGGGGCCAACGTCCTGACTTTC. This encodes CASSLDSSGANVLTF.

This clonotype has ten or more counts. The chain recombines TRBV12-3 or TRBV12-4 with TRBJ2-3; D remains ambiguous. Trimming cost V 2 bases and J 2 bases, with 8 bases left between them. The CDR3 is made up of 14 amino acids. This chain's CDR3 is CASSLMGSTDTQYF. Here the CDR3 DNA reads TGTGCCAGCAGTTTAATGGGTTCCACAGATACGCAGTATTTT.

A remark on this clonotype: A read error may be the cause here, since a much bigger clone is one base away. CDR3 protein: CASSLDTGNTEASF. DNA of the CDR3: TGTGCCAGCAGTTTAGACACAGGGAACACTGAAGCTTCCTTT. The rearrangement uses TRBV28 and TRBJ1-1; possibly TRBD1 for D (6 bases). CDR1 is MDHEN and CDR2 is SYDVKM in the germline V gene. The CDR3 consists of 14 residues.

CDR3 sequence (DNA): TGTGCCAGCAGCCATGGGACTATCGGAGGGGAAGAGCAGTTCTTC. Protein: CASSHGTIGGEEQFF. The rearrangement links TRBV7-8 to TRBJ2-1; the match to TRBD2 covers 7 bases. CDR3 length: 15 amino acids. The J segment lost 10 bases and the V segment lost 5 bases, leaving 14 bases of the junction unmatched. Per germline, CDR1 SGHVS and CDR2 FQNEAQ.

The rearrangement joins TRBV2 to TRBJ2-2; TRBD1 matches 8 bases. J lost 2 bases, V lost 7 bases, and 12 bases had no gene match. CDR1 and CDR2 (germline): SNHLY, FYNNEI. The CDR3 extends over 17 amino acids. This CDR3 is CASKGQAISGNTGELFF. DNA of the CDR3: TGTGCCAGCAAGGGACAGGCTATCTCTGGAAACACCGGGGAGCTGTTTTTT. Filled out from reference TRBV2 and TRBJ2-2, the complete variable domain reads EPEVTQTPSHQVTQMGQEVILRCVPISNHLYFYWYRQILGQKVEFLVSFYNNEISEKSEIFDDQFSVERPDGSNFTLKIRSTKLEDSAMYFCASKGQAISGNTGELFFGEGSRLTVL.

J is TRBJ2-6 and V is TRBV12-3 or TRBV12-4; D is perhaps TRBD1 (6 bases). With 3 bases removed from V and 0 bases from J, the gap between germline ends came to 6 bases. The CDR3 runs 15 residues. The CDR3 DNA sequence: TGTGCCAGCAGTTTGGGACACTCTGGGGCCAACGTCCTGACTTTC. Translated: CASSLGHSGANVLTF.